This T cell receptor beta chain stems from a study of blood T cell repertoires in COVID-19. At the level of the study: PBMCs, B-cell-depleted T cells, or T cells were the source of the cDNA or gDNA that made up the material.

Original handling: For nucleated cells, counts were estimated from reference gene primer amplification. Some clones are missing from TCRdb's copy, which holds only in-frame ones; the method was immunoSEQ multiplex PCR. D and trimming come from the DNA, and the V and J calls and clone size come from that table. This table has about 43,000 clones, about 85% appearing once. This CDR3 region has 13 residues. CDR1 GTSNPN and CDR2 SVGIG come from the germline V gene (reference sequence). Trimming removed 3 bases at V and 5 bases at J, with 12 bases between. This sequence joins TRBV30 and TRBJ2-3, with a tentative D call TRBD2 (5 bases). Sequenced material: peripheral blood. The sequence was collected from a woman of 80 years or more with active COVID-19. Written as DNA, the CDR3 is TGTGCCTGGAGACCCTGGGGAGAAGATACGCAGTATTTT. Protein: CAWRPWGEDTQYF. Full variable domain (remainder filled in from reference TRBV30 and TRBJ2-3): SQTIHQWPATLVQPVGSPLSLECTVEGTSNPNLYWYRQAAGRGLQLLFYSVGIGQISSEVPQNLSASRPQDRQFILSSKKLLLSDSGFYLCAWRPWGEDTQYFGPGTRLTVL.